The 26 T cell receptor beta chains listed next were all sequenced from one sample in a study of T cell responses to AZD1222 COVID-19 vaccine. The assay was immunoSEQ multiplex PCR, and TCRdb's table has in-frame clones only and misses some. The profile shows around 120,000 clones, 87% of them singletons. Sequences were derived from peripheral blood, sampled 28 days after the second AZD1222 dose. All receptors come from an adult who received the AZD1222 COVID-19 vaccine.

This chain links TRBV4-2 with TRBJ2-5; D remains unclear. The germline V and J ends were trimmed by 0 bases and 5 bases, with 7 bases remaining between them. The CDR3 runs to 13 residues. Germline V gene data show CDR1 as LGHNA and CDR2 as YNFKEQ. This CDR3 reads CASSQDLDETQYF. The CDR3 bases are TGTGCCAGCAGCCAAGACTTGGATGAGACCCAGTACTTC.

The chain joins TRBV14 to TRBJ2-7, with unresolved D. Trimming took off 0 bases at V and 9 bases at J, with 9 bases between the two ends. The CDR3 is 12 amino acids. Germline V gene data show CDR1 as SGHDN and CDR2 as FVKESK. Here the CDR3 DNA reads TGTGCCAGCAGCCAAGATAGCACGAGGCAGTACTTC. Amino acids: CASSQDSTRQYF.

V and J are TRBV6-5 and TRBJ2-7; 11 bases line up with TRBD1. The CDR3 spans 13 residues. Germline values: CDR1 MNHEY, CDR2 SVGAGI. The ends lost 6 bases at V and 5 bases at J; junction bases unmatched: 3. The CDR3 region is CASSGTGGDEQYF. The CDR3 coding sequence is TGTGCCAGCAGCGGGACAGGGGGAGACGAGCAGTACTTC.

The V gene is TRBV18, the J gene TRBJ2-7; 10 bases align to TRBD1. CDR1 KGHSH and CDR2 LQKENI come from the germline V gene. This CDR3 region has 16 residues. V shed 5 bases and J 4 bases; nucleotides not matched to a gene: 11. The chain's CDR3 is CASSKNPGQGMYEQYF. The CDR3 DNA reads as TGTGCCAGCTCAAAAAACCCGGGACAGGGGATGTACGAGCAGTACTTC.

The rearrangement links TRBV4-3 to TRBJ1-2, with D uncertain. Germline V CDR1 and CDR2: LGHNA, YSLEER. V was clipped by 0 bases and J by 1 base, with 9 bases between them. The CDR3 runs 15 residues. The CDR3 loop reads CASSQDSSDNYGYTF. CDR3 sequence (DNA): TGCGCCAGCAGCCAAGATTCATCAGATAACTATGGCTACACCTTC.

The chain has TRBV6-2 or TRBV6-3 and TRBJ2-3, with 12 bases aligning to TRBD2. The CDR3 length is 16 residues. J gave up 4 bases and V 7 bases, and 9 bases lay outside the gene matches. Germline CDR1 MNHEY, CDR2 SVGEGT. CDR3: CASIPASGRAADTQYF. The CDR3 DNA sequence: TGTGCCAGCATCCCAGCTAGCGGGAGGGCGGCAGATACGCAGTATTTT.

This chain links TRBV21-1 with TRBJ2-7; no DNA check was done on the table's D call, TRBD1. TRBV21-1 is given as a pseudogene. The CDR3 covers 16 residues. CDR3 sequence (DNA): TGTGCCAGCAGCAACTTGCATAGGGGGCGCGGTTACGAGCAGTACTTC. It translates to CASSNLHRGRGYEQYF.

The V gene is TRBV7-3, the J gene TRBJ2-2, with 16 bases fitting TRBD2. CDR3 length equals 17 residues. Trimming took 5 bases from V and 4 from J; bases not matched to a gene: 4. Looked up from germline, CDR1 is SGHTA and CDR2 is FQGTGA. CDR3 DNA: TGTGCCAGCAGCGCCGGGACTAGCGGGAGGGCCACCGGGGAGCTGTTTTTT. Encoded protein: CASSAGTSGRATGELFF. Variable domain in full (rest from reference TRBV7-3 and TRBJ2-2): GAGVSQTPSNKVTEKGKYVELRCDPISGHTALYWYRQSLGQGPEFLIYFQGTGAADDSGLPNDRFFAVRPEGSVSTLKIQRTERGDSAVYLCASSAGTSGRATGELFFGEGSRLTVL.

The CDR3 nucleotides read TGTGCCAGTAGTAGAGAGGACAGGTACCAAGAGACCCAGTACTTC. Translation gives CASSREDRYQETQYF. The chain is built from TRBV19 and TRBJ2-5; 7 nucleotides line up with TRBD1. The CDR3 spans 15 residues. Trimming removed 4 bases from V and 0 bases from J; junction bases left unmatched: 5. Germline values: CDR1 LNHDA, CDR2 SQIVND (reference sequence).

CDR3 coding DNA: TGCGCCAGCAGTGAGAACCCCGGGACAGAGAATTCACCCCTCCACTTT. Amino acids: CASSENPGTENSPLHF. This chain links TRBV10-2 with TRBJ1-6; TRBD1 matches 7 bases. This CDR3 has 16 residues. CDR1 WSHSY and CDR2 SAAADI come from the germline V gene. The V segment lost 2 bases and the J segment 7 bases; nucleotides outside the gene matches: 8.

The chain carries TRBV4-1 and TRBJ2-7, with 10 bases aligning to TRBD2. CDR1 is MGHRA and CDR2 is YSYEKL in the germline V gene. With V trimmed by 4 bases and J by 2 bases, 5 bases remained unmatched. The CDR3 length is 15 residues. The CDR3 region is CASSRGLAAPYEQYF. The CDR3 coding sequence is TGCGCCAGCAGCCGCGGACTAGCGGCTCCCTACGAGCAGTACTTC.

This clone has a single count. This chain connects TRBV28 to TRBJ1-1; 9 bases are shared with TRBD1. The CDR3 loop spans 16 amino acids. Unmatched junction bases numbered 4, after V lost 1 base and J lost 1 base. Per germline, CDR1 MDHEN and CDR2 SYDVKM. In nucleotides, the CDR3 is TGTGCCAGCAGTTTATTTCCGGGACAGGGGAACACTGAAGCTTTCTTT. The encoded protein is CASSLFPGQGNTEAFF.

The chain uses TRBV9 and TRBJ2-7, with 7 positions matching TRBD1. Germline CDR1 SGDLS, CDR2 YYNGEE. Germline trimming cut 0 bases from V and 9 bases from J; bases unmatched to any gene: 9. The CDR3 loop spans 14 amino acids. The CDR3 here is CASSVASQGVMQYF. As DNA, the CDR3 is TGTGCCAGCAGCGTAGCCTCCCAGGGGGTGATGCAGTACTTC. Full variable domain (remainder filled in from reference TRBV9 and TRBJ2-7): DSGVTQTPKHLITATGQRVTLRCSPRSGDLSVYWYQQSLDQGLQFLIQYYNGEERAKGNILERFSAQQFPDLHSELNLSSLELGDSALYFCASSVASQGVMQYFGPGTRLTVT.

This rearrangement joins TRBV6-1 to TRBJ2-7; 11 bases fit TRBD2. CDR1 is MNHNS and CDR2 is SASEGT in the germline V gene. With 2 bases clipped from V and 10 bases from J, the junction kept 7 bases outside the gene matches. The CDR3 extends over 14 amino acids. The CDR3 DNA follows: TGTGCCAGCAGTGAACCGGGACTAGCGGAATTTCAGTACTTC. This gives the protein CASSEPGLAEFQYF.

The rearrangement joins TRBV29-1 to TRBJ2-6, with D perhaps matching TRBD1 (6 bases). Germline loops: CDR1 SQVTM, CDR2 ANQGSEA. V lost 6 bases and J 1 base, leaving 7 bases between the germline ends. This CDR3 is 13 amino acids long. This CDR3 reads CSVQGSGANVLTF. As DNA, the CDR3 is TGCAGCGTACAGGGATCTGGGGCCAACGTCCTGACTTTC.

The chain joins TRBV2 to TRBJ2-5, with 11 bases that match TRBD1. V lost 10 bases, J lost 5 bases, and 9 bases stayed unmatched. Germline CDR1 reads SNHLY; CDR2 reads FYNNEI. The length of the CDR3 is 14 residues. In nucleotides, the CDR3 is TGTGCCACCCCGGGACAGGGGGATCCGGAGACCCAGTACTTC. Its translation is CATPGQGDPETQYF.

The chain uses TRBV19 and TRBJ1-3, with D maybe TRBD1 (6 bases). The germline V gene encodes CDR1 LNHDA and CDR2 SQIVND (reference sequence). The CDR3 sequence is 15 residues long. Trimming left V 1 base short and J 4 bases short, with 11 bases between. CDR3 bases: TGTGCCAGTAGTATAGGGACGGACAGCGGAAACACCATATATTTT. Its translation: CASSIGTDSGNTIYF.

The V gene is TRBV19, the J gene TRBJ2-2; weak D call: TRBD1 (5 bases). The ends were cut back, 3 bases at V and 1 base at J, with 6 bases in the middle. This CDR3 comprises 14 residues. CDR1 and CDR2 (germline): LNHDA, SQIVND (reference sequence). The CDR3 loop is CASSIQGNTGELFF. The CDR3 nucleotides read TGTGCCAGTAGTATTCAGGGGAACACCGGGGAGCTGTTTTTT.

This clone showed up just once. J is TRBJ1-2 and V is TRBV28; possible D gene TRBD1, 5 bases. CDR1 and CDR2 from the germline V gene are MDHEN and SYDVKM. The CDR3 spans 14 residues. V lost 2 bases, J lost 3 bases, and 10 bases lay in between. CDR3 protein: CASSLIGTHYGYTF. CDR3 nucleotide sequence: TGTGCCAGCAGTTTAATCGGGACGCACTATGGCTACACCTTC.

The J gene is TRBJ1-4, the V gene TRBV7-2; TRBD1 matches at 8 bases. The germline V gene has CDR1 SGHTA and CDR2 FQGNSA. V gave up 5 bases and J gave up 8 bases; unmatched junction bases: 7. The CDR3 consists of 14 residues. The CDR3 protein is CASSLGQATEKLFF. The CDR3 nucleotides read TGTGCCAGCAGCCTGGGACAGGCCACAGAAAAACTGTTTTTT.

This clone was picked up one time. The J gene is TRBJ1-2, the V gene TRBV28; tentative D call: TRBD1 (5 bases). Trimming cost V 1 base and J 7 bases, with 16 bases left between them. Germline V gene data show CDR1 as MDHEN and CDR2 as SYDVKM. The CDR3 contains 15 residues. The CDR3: CASSLFGALGGGYTF. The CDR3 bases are TGTGCCAGCAGTTTATTCGGGGCCCTAGGTGGTGGCTACACCTTC.

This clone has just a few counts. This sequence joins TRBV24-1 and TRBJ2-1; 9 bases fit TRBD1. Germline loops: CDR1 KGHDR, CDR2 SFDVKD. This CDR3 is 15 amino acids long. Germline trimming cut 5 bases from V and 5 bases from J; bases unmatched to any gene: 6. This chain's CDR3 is CATSAGQGNHNEQFF. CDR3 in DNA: TGTGCCACCAGTGCGGGACAGGGTAACCACAATGAGCAGTTCTTC.

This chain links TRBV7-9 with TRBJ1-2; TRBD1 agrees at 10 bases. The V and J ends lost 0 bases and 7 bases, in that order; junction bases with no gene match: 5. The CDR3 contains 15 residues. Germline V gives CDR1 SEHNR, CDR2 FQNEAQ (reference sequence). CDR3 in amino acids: CASSLAEGTGVGYTF. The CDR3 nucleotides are TGTGCCAGCAGCTTAGCGGAGGGGACAGGGGTTGGCTACACCTTC.

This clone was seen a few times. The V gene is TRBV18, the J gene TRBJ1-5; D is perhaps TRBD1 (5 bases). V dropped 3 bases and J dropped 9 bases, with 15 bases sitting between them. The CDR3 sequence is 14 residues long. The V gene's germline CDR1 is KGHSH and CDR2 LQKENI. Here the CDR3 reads CASSPVQGIPPQHF. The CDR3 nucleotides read TGTGCCAGCTCACCCGTTCAGGGTATTCCGCCCCAGCATTTT.

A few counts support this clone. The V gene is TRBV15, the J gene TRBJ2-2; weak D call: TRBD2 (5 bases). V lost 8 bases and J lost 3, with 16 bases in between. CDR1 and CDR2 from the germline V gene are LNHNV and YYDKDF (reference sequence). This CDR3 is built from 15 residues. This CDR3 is CATREAGEDTGELFF. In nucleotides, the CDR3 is TGTGCCACCCGAGAGGCCGGGGAAGACACCGGGGAGCTGTTTTTT.

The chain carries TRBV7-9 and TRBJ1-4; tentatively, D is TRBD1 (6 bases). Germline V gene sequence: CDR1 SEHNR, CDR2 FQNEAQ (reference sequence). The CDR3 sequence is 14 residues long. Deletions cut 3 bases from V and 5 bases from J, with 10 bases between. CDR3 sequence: CASSLRTENEKLFF. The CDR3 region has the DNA TGTGCCAGCAGCTTGAGGACAGAGAATGAAAAACTGTTTTTT.